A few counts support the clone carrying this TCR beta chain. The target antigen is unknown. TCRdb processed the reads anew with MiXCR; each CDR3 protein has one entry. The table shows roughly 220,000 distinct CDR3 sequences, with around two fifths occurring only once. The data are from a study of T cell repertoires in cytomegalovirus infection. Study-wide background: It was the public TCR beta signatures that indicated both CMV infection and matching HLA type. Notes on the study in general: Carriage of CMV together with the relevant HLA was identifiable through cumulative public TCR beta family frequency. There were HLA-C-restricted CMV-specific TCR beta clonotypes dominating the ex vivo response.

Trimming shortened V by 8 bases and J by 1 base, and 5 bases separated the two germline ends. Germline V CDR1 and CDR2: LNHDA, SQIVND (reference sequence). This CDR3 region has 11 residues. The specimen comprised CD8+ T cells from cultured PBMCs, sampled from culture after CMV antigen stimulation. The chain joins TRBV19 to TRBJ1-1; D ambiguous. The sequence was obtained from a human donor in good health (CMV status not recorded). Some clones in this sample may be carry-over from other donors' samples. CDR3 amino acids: CASAENTEAFF. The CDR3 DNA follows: TGTGCCAGTGCCGAGAACACTGAAGCTTTCTTT.